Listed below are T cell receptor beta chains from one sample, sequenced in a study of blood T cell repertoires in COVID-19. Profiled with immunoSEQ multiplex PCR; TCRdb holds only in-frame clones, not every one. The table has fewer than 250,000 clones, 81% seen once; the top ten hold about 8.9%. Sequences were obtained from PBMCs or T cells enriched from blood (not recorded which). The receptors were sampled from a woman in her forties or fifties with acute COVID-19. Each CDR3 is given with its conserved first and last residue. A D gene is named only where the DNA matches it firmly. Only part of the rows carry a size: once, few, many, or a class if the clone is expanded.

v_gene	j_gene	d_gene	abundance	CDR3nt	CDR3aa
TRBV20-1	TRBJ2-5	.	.	TGCAGTGCTAGTCTTAGCGCGACACAAGAGACCCAGTACTTC	CSASLSATQETQYF
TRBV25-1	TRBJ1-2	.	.	TGTGCCAGCAGTGAACCGACAGCCGCCTCCCGTGCTGGCTACACCTTC	CASSEPTAASRAGYTF
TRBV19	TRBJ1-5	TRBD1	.	TGTGCCAGTGCCAGGGGGCAGGATCAGCCCCAGCATTTT	CASARGQDQPQHF
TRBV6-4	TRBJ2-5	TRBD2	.	TGTGCCAGACAAATACTAGCGGGGGGACCGGGGGTGGAGACCCAGTACTTC	CARQILAGGPGVETQYF
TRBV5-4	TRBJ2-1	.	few	TGTGCCAGCAGCTTGGGTTCGGGGATCAATGAGCAGTTCTTC	CASSLGSGINEQFF
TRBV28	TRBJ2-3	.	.	TGTGCCAGCAGTTTCAGTAAGCGGTCATGGGATACGCAGTATTTT	CASSFSKRSWDTQYF
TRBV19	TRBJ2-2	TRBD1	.	TGTGCCAGTAGTTTGTTCGGGACAGCGAACACCGGGGAGCTGTTTTTT	CASSLFGTANTGELFF
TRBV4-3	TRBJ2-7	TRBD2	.	TGCGCCAGCAGCCAAGATATGGGAGGGAGCGAGCAGTACTTC	CASSQDMGGSEQYF
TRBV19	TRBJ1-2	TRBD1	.	TGTGCCAGACCGACAGGGAATAATGGCTACACCTTC	CARPTGNNGYTF
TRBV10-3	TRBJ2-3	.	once	TGTGCCATCAGTGAGTCGGAGGGAAGCACAGATACGCAGTATTTT	CAISESEGSTDTQYF
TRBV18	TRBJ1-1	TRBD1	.	TGTGCCAGCTCACCTGCGGGGACAGGGGGCGTGGGAACTGAAGCTTTCTTT	CASSPAGTGGVGTEAFF
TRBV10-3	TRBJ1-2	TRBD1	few	TGTGCCATCAGTGAACGGGACAGGGGCTATGGCTACACCTTC	CAISERDRGYGYTF
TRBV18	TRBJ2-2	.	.	TGTGCCAGCTCACTCCAGTCTTCGAACACCGGGGAGCTGTTTTTT	CASSLQSSNTGELFF
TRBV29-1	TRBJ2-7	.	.	TGCAGCGTTGAAGGATCCGGGGGCTACGAGCAGTACTTC	CSVEGSGGYEQYF
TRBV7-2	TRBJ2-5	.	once	TGTGCCAGCAGCCGGTACCAAGAGACCCAGTACTTC	CASSRYQETQYF
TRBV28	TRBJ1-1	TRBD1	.	TGTGCCAGCAGTTTAGGACAGGGTACTGAAGCTTTCTTT	CASSLGQGTEAFF
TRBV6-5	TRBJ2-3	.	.	TGTGCCAGCACGGCTAGGGGCGATACGCAGTATTTT	CASTARGDTQYF
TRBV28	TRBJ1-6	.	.	TGTGCCAGCAAAACACTCCCGGCGGGGTATAATTCACCCCTCCACTTT	CASKTLPAGYNSPLHF
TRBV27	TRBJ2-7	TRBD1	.	TGTGCCAGCAGCTTATCCGGGACAGGGTTTTACGAGCAGTACTTC	CASSLSGTGFYEQYF
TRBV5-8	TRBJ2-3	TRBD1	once	TGTGCCAGCAGCCGTGGGACAGGATGGAGCACAGATACGCAGTATTTT	CASSRGTGWSTDTQYF
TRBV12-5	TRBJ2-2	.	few	TGTGCTAGTGGTTTAGGGACTCCGGACCGCCGGGAGCTGTTTTTT	CASGLGTPDRRELFF
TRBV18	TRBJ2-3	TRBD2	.	TGTGCCAGCTCACCAAACAGGGCTAGCGGGAGAGATACGCAGTATTTT	CASSPNRASGRDTQYF
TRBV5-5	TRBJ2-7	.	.	TGTGCCAGCAGCCTCAGGGGATCCGACTACGAGCAGTACTTC	CASSLRGSDYEQYF
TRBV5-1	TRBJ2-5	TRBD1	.	TGCGCCAGCAGCGTGACAGGGTCCCAAGAGACCCAGTACTTC	CASSVTGSQETQYF
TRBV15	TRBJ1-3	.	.	TGTGCCACCAGCAGAGATCATGGCCGCAACTCTGGAAACACCATATATTTT	CATSRDHGRNSGNTIYF
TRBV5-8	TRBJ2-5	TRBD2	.	TGTGCCAGCAGCTTGGGACTAGCGGGGGCAGAGACCCAGTACTTC	CASSLGLAGAETQYF
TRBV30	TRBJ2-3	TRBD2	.	TGTGCCTGGAGTCCCGGGATAGCGGGAGGATACACAGATACGCAGTATTTT	CAWSPGIAGGYTDTQYF
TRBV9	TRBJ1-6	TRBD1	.	TGTGCCAGCAGCTCCGGCGGGACAGGGAGTGCACCCCTCCACTTT	CASSSGGTGSAPLHF